This T cell receptor beta chain was retrieved from a study of T cell responses to AZD1222 COVID-19 vaccine. Broader study findings: Repertoires in all cases were sampled only once the peak T cell response had passed. White British ancestry dominated among donors, who included more females, and clonal diversity was possibly underestimated. Receipt of two AZD1222 doses was followed by a rise in Spike-specific TCR breadth and depth.

In regard to this clone: Its antigen remains unidentified.

TCRdb's table, derived via immunoSEQ multiplex PCR, lists solely in-frame clones and lacks some. This sample yields 200,000 to 250,000 clones, of which roughly 94% are seen a single time; approximately 1.5% belongs to the top ten. This CDR3 contains 15 residues. V lost 4 bases and J lost 9; bases outside the gene matches: 14. Germline V gene lookup returns CDR1 LGHDT and CDR2 YNNKEL (reference sequence). This specimen consisted of peripheral blood, obtained 28 days after the second dose of the MenACWY control vaccine. J is TRBJ2-7 and V is TRBV3-1 (or the pseudogene TRBV3-2); 8 nucleotides agree with TRBD1. The source of this sequence is an adult who received the MenACWY meningococcal vaccine as a control. CDR3 sequence reads: CASSPWGQDPLGQYF. DNA for the CDR3: TGTGCCAGCAGCCCATGGGGACAGGACCCCCTGGGGCAGTACTTC.